This T cell receptor (beta chain) was documented in a study of cytomegalovirus exposure and HLA in healthy donors (dated by TCRdb to about 2017). Regarding the complete study: According to an earlier analysis of 550 to 700 of the donors, about 180 million T cells yielded 95 million to 140 million unique TCR beta sequences and 250 to 350 Gb of sequence data. To study patterns of TCR occurrence, a later analysis re-analyzed previously published TCR beta repertoires from 500 to 850 donors and added high-resolution HLA genotyping. The study combined high-throughput TCR immunosequencing, statistical association of individual TCRs with disease status, and machine learning to predict cytomegalovirus infection status. Of the roughly 400 genotyped donors, roughly 80% were placed in the genetic ancestry cluster associated with self-reported Caucasian donors. Four to six DR-DQ haplotypes were handled as single units for association and clustering, since linkage in the cohort was strong. Class I and class II HLA loci were covered by the typing at four-digit resolution. Besides the first cohort of hundreds of subjects, a separate validation cohort made up of 120 or so different subjects was used. The number of donors typed differed by locus, with about 629-640 for A, B, C, DRB1 and DQB1, approximately 500 for DQA1, approximately 570 for DPA1, and around 460 for DPB1. The study profiled the T cell repertoires of under 700 subjects by immunosequencing and related them to cytomegalovirus serostatus. The later analysis used no new phenotypic data to find candidate immune exposures, relying instead on TCR beta sequences and their occurrence across donors. Genome-wide SNP genotypes for about 65% of the roughly 670 donors were used in a later genetic analysis, which treated that subset as a discovery cohort. The study aimed to test whether cataloging public T cell receptors could reveal signatures of past pathogen exposure. Alongside the repertoire data, information on donor age, sex, ethnicity and CMV serostatus was compiled. An early release that covered about 640 HLA-typed donors contained approximately 300 gigabases of sequencing data and around 85 million unique TCR sequences. An earlier analysis of 587 of the donors used high-throughput TCR beta sequencing to judge whether each TCR beta V gene segment behaved as functional or pseudogenic. All discovery cohort repertoires had been generated on a single sequencing platform. Among about 360 genotyped donors of the cohort, an average of 235,054 unique TCR beta nucleotide sequences were sequenced per donor, approximately 20% of them non-productive.

The method behind the library was the immunoSEQ multiplex PCR assay. For the multiplex PCR, a mixture combining 60 forward primers for TCR Vbeta segments and 13 reverse primers for TCR Jbeta segments was used. A multiplex PCR assay on genomic DNA amplified the CDR3 region of rearranged TCR beta genes. The Illumina HiSeq System was used to sequence the amplified TCR beta libraries as 87-base-pair reads. The paper's processing steps were these. A later analysis counted about 82 million unique TCR beta chains across the 550 to 750 repertoires, and 9 million to 14 million of these chains were shared by at least two donors. Raw reads were error-corrected and collapsed into unique sequences by a nearest-neighbor algorithm in which closely related sequences were merged to remove PCR and sequencing errors. To assign V, D and J gene segments, CDR3 sequences were aligned to IMGT reference sequences. For a sequence to be retained, a match of at least six nucleotides to both a V gene segment and a J gene segment was required. Rearrangements were classified as productive when the CDR3 lacked stop codons and remained in frame with V and J, and all other rearrangements were classified as non-productive. Following IMGT convention, CDR3 was defined as the stretch from the second conserved V-encoded cysteine up to the conserved J-encoded phenylalanine. The earlier analysis of 500 to 600 of the donors excluded sequences that lacked an unambiguous match to a single V gene segment. In an earlier analysis of approximately 560 of the donors, a V segment was called functional when productive rearrangements were above 56.7%, and segregating when the standard deviation between donors exceeded 5%. To diagnose cytomegalovirus status from the catalog of TCR beta chain sequences, a statistical classification framework was built. In a later analysis, TCR nucleotide sequences were compared against IMGT/GENE-DB human TR gene sequences so that V and J genes could be assigned. Using the TCRdist pipeline, a later analysis assigned CDR3 sequences along with most-parsimonious VDJ recombination scenarios. In a later analysis, each TCR beta chain was defined by its CDR3 amino acid sequence together with its V-gene family, and reads without a unique V-gene family were excluded. To address suspected cross-contamination and a sequencing artifact, a later analysis removed roughly 640 highly shared, low-generation-probability nucleotide sequences. In a later analysis, a clonal expansion index was calculated for each public chain from normalized within-repertoire ranks of inferred template counts. Generation probabilities in a later analysis came from a VDJ recombination model fitted to out-of-frame rearrangements, and those results were checked against IGoR. Hypergeometric tests were used in a later analysis to score TCR-TCR, TCR-HLA and TCR-CMV co-occurrence, with a repertoire-size bias correction applied to the TCR pairs. False discovery rates were estimated in a later analysis by permuting HLA or CMV assignments 20 times. In a later analysis, co-occurring TCRs were grouped using DBSCAN, with TCRdist sequence similarity added in when clustering inside HLA-allele-positive subsets. Repertoires with fewer than 30,000 or more than 120,000 public chains were left out of co-occurrence clustering, as were five repertoires with anomalous nucleotide sharing. TCRdb stores this immuneACCESS table with in-frame sequences only. Part of the clones is absent; in the studies checked, under half of the shortfall reflects unresolved V genes, and no reason is known for the rest. V and J calls plus clone size are reproduced from that table; the DNA served to infer D and trimming. This sample gives about 89,000 clones in total; 85% of them show up just once. 6% to 7.5% of the sample is held by the ten biggest clonotypes.

The cohort consisted of hundreds of healthy bone marrow donors. At the time of sampling, all cohort members were nominally healthy, though unrecorded immune exposures were likely present. The donor tested CMV seropositive, placing the donor among the roughly 300 seropositive members of the cohort. Each donor provided a peripheral blood sample, and peripheral blood mononuclear cells were used for TCR beta sequencing. Genomic DNA was extracted from the blood cell samples with the Qiagen DNeasy Blood Extraction Kit. With respect to this clone: Its antigen target is currently unknown. Base qualities are missing; no much larger clone stands one base away.

The CDR3 has 16 amino acids, counting the end cysteine and phenylalanine. Of all the DNA, just the CDR3 is kept, 48 bases in frame from base 1. From V the trimming removes 4 bases and from J it removes 2 bases, while the gene matches leave 7 bases of the junction unaccounted for. CDR1 SGHVS and CDR2 FNYEAQ are derived from the germline V gene. Overall study outcomes, separate from this receptor: A later analysis found that TCR association rates varied across HLA loci, with DRB1 alleles showing the most associated TCRs and HLA-C alleles the fewest. A further reported finding was that TCR beta sequences accurately predicted the HLA-A and HLA-B alleles for most subjects in the first cohort. A group of highly shared sequence variants was considered likely to be a technical artifact of the sequencing pipeline. Compared with equally common non-associated chains, HLA-associated TCR beta chains in a later analysis were more clonally expanded and had lower generation probabilities. In this cohort, only TCR beta chains were sequenced, and detectable features were limited by the absence of alpha or paired-chain data. A later analysis reported that several top co-occurrence clusters appeared linked to parvovirus B19, influenza, CMV and Epstein-Barr virus. Because HLA typing was missing for some donors at each locus, association tests included only the typed subset. Sequencing depth was assumed to be roughly uniform across donors in the presence/absence analyses, though that assumption may not hold. Because counts were too low, more than 15 rarely observed V segments, including chromosome 9 orphons, were left out of the earlier analysis of a few hundred of the donors. Most TCR sequences were observed very rarely across donors, whereas some public TCRs were present in many individuals. Some IMGT-functional V segments, including TRBV6-2 and TRBV6-3, could not be told apart with the 87-base-pair reads, so those segments were excluded. In a later genetic analysis, fewer N-insertions in productive TCRs were reported among donors in an Asian-associated ancestry cluster than the roughly 700-donor mean. In a later analysis, about 17,000 TCR beta sequences were associated with specific HLA alleles at a false discovery rate of 0.05. The authors suggested that the approach could potentially be extended to other disease states and immunological phenotypes. The classifier was reported to diagnose cytomegalovirus status with high specificity and sensitivity in both the original cohort and the validation cohort. Correlated functional status among segregating V segments might be attributable to linkage disequilibrium, but an unknown experimental factor could not be ruled out. Three of the identified cytomegalovirus-associated TCR beta chains were confirmed in vitro to be specific for cytomegalovirus antigens. In an earlier analysis of more than 500 of the donors, most TCR beta V segments appeared in productive rearrangements about 87% or about 30% of the time, broadly matching IMGT annotations. CMV serostatus was the only immune exposure information available for the cohort. An association between a missense DCLRE1C variant and V-gene and J-gene trimming of TCR beta chains was found in a later genetic analysis and replicated in an independent cohort. Most CMV-associated TCR beta chains appeared to be HLA-restricted in a later analysis, and the HLA associations seemed to be driven largely by CMV exposure. Assigning TCR associations to individual alleles was difficult when HLA alleles, especially DR and DQ, strongly co-occurred. A total of around 150 TCR beta chains were listed by the study as associated with cytomegalovirus.

The chain is encoded by TRBV7-6 joined to TRBJ2-7, and TRBD2 aligns with 11 junction nucleotides. The TCR was taken from a man aged 40-49 years in good health and CMV-seropositive. The sequencing input was PBMCs. The CDR3 loop reads CASSSPGLAGTYEQYF. The sequenced DNA: TGTGCCAGCAGCTCACCTGGACTAGCGGGTACCTACGAGCAGTACTTC.